These 25 T cell receptor beta chains originate from one sample sequenced in a study of blood T cells in healthy people across ages. Then a second PCR, running roughly 7 to 11 cycles, was carried out with a sample-barcoded 5' primer and a J-beta primer mix. TCRdb analysed the 5' RACE reads with MiXCR anew, one entry per CDR3 protein. The sample consists of just under 900,000 distinct CDR3 sequences, more than 25% of them appearing once. The sequenced sample was blood. The receptors were sampled from a woman over 75 in good health.

This clonotype has ten or more counts. The V call is TRBV7-9, the J call TRBJ2-1; possible D gene TRBD1, 5 bases. The CDR3 runs to 15 residues. Germline CDR1 SEHNR, CDR2 FQNEAQ (reference sequence). Deletions cut 4 bases from V and 4 bases from J, with 14 bases between. The chain's CDR3 is CASSSRDRQYNEQFF. CDR3 in DNA: TGTGCCAGCAGCTCCAGGGATAGACAGTACAATGAGCAGTTCTTC.

This clonotype appeared a few times. This rearrangement joins TRBV7-9 to TRBJ1-2; D call uncertain. The V end was cut by 5 bases, the J end by 1 base, with 20 bases between. Per germline, CDR1 SEHNR and CDR2 FQNEAQ (reference sequence). This CDR3 is built from 17 residues. The CDR3 DNA is TGTGCCAGCAGCCAAGGACTAAGTTCGGACGGTAACTATGGCTACACCTTC. Translation gives CASSQGLSSDGNYGYTF.

This clonotype has ten or more counts. The chain links TRBV14 to TRBJ2-5; TRBD1 matches 8 bases. CDR1 and CDR2 from the germline V gene are SGHDN and FVKESK. This CDR3 spans 14 amino acids. J gave up 6 bases and V 4 bases, and 7 bases lay outside the gene matches. The CDR3 nucleotides are TGTGCCAGCAGCCTTGGACAGGGTGGGAAGACCCAGTACTTC. It translates to CASSLGQGGKTQYF.

The chain links TRBV5-1 to TRBJ2-3; no reliable D call. Germline V gene data show CDR1 as SGHRS and CDR2 as YFSETQ. This CDR3 has 13 amino acids. Trimming stripped 0 bases from V and 5 bases from J, with 7 bases between. The CDR3 DNA follows: TGCGCCAGCAGCTTGGCCGACTTAGATACGCAGTATTTT. Residues: CASSLADLDTQYF.

This clonotype was counted many times. This sequence joins TRBV21-1 and TRBJ2-6. TRBV21-1 is assigned pseudogene status. The CDR3 loop spans 19 amino acids. DNA of the CDR3: TGTGCCAGCAGCGCCTTCTACAGTATTAACCTCTCTGGGGCCAACGTCCTGACTTTC. This sequence encodes CASSAFYSINLSGANVLTF.

A remark on this clonotype: The conserved phenylalanine or tryptophan is not found at the CDR3 terminus, so this likely reflects a read error. The chain employs TRBV10-2 and TRBJ2-1, with a tentative D call TRBD1 (7 bases). Germline assignment: CDR1 WSHSY and CDR2 SAAADI. The CDR3 contains 13 residues. The CDR3 region is CAGRGAGSNEQFL. The CDR3 DNA reads TGCGCCGGCAGGGGGGCGGGCAGCAATGAGCAGTTCCTC.

The V and J genes are TRBV18 and TRBJ2-2; 8 nucleotides agree with TRBD1. V was pared by 2 bases and J by 2 bases, with 4 bases of the junction left unmatched. Germline V gene data show CDR1 as KGHSH and CDR2 as LQKENI. The CDR3 sequence is 16 residues long. Written as DNA, the CDR3 is TGTGCCAGCTCACCAGGGACAGGACCAAACACCGGGGAGCTGTTTTTT. Protein sequence: CASSPGTGPNTGELFF.

There are many counts of this clonotype. The chain links TRBV20-1 to TRBJ2-7; D ambiguous. This CDR3 spans 11 amino acids. Germline V lookup: CDR1 DFQATT, CDR2 SNEGSKA (reference sequence). V was clipped by 6 bases and J by 3 bases, with 9 bases between them. CDR3 DNA: TGCAGTGCGACGGTAGACTACGAGCAGTACTTC. Translating gives CSATVDYEQYF.

This clonotype was observed a handful of times. This chain links TRBV7-9 with TRBJ1-1; no firm D call. This CDR3 is 14 amino acids long. The ends were cut back, 8 bases at V and 0 bases at J, with 13 bases in the middle. Germline V gene lookup returns CDR1 SEHNR and CDR2 FQNEAQ (reference sequence). The CDR3 DNA reads TGTGCCAGCCGTAACACGGACCTGAACACTGAAGCTTTCTTT. It encodes CASRNTDLNTEAFF.

This clonotype was detected ten times or more. V and J are TRBV13 and TRBJ2-7; 7 nucleotides line up with TRBD2. The V gene's germline CDR1 is PRHDT and CDR2 FYEKMQ (reference sequence). The J segment lost 2 bases and the V segment lost 2 bases, leaving 3 bases of the junction unmatched. The CDR3 consists of 14 residues. Here the CDR3 DNA reads TGTGCCAGCAGCTTAAACGGGGGGACCTACGAGCAGTACTTC. It codes for CASSLNGGTYEQYF. Full variable domain (outside the CDR3, taken from reference TRBV13 and TRBJ2-7): AAGVIQSPRHLIKEKRETATLKCYPIPRHDTVYWYQQGPGQDPQFLISFYEKMQSDKGSIPDRFSAQQFSDYHSELNMSSLELGDSALYFCASSLNGGTYEQYFGPGTRLTVT.

A remark on this clonotype: This may stem from a read error, because a much larger clone lies one nucleotide away. The CDR3 loop reads CASTVTTGRSRANVLTF. The CDR3 DNA sequence: TGCGCCAGCACCGTAACGACCGGACGGTCTAGGGCCAACGTCCTGACTTTC. This rearrangement joins TRBV5-1 to TRBJ2-6; D remains ambiguous. This CDR3 has 17 amino acids. V was cut by 6 bases and J by 5 bases, with 21 bases left in between. CDR1 is SGHRS and CDR2 is YFSETQ in the germline V gene.

This clonotype was picked up many times. The chain carries TRBV15 and TRBJ1-2; maybe TRBD1 (6 bases). Trimming removed 3 bases at V and 5 bases at J, with 13 bases between. This CDR3 region has 14 residues. Per the germline V gene, CDR1 is LNHNV and CDR2 is YYDKDF (reference sequence). CDR3 loop: CATSRNRVGYGYTF. The CDR3 DNA is TGTGCCACCAGCAGGAACAGGGTTGGGTATGGCTACACCTTC.

This clonotype was observed a handful of times. One base away lies a much larger clone, so this may be a sequencing read error. The genes are TRBV27 and TRBJ2-7; 10 nucleotides align to TRBD2. The V gene's germline CDR1 is MNHEY and CDR2 SMNVEV (reference sequence). The junction had 14 bases not matched to a gene; V was cut back by 2 bases and J by 7 bases. The CDR3 covers 17 residues. CDR3 protein: CASSLEAGGSPYNEQYF. The DNA for the CDR3 is TGTGCCAGCAGTTTAGAAGCGGGGGGGTCCCCGTACAATGAGCAGTACTTC.

The table lists this clonotype with a few counts. This may be a read error, as it is one base from a much larger clone. V usage is TRBV20-1 and J usage is TRBJ2-3, with D uncertain. Per germline, CDR1 DFQATT and CDR2 SNEGSKA (reference sequence). The length of the CDR3 is 15 residues. The DNA of the CDR3 is TGCAATGCTGCGGACCCTGTTATCCCTGGGGATACGCAGTATTTT. As protein: CNAADPVIPGDTQYF.

In this sample, this clonotype turned up many times. The chain has TRBV30 and TRBJ1-2; no clear D. The V gene lost 1 base and the J gene lost 0 bases, with 15 bases spanning the gap. The CDR3 is made up of 16 amino acids. CDR1 is GTSNPN, CDR2 SVGIG, per germline (reference sequence). This CDR3 reads CAWSATSGRSNYGYTF. The CDR3 DNA is TGTGCCTGGAGTGCAACCTCGGGCCGATCTAACTATGGCTACACCTTC.

This clonotype was seen a handful of times. A read error may account for a junction end that differs from germline. This chain uses TRBV5-6 with TRBJ2-6; tentative D call: TRBD1 (5 bases). The CDR3 length is 15 residues. CDR1 and CDR2 from the germline V gene are SGHDT and YYEEEE. Here the CDR3 DNA reads TGTGCCAGCAGCCCCTACTCAGGTGGGGCCAACGTCCGGACTTTC. Its protein is CASSPYSGGANVRTF.

This clonotype was counted at least ten times. The chain employs TRBV7-9 and TRBJ2-7, with 9 bases lining up with TRBD2. The germline V gene encodes CDR1 SEHNR and CDR2 FQNEAQ (reference sequence). The CDR3 has 15 amino acids. With 7 bases clipped from V and 6 bases from J, the junction kept 13 bases outside the gene matches. CDR3 coding DNA: TGTGCCAGCACCCATTCGCGGGGGGGCTTTGCCGAGCAGTACTTC. The encoded protein is CASTHSRGGFAEQYF.

Note on this clonotype: A much bigger clone sits one base away, suggesting this may be a read error. V is TRBV4-3 and J is TRBJ2-7; D perhaps matches TRBD1 (7 bases). The V and J ends lost 2 bases and 7 bases respectively, with 33 bases between them. The CDR3 covers 20 residues. The germline V gene has CDR1 LGHNA and CDR2 YSLEER. In nucleotides, the CDR3 is TGCGCCAGCAGCCAAAATACCCGAGGGGGCGCAGGAGGGGGCTACAATGAGCAGTACTTC. The encoded protein is CASSQNTRGGAGGGYNEQYF.

J is TRBJ1-2 and V is TRBV29-1; possible D gene TRBD1, 5 bases. Germline values: CDR1 SQVTM, CDR2 ANQGSEA. Trimming cost V 5 bases and J 5 bases, with 12 bases left between them. CDR3 length: 12 residues. As DNA, the CDR3 is TGCAGCGTTCAGGGCTCGGGATATGGCTACACCTTC. Its protein product is CSVQGSGYGYTF.

The chain employs TRBV7-9 and TRBJ2-1; 8 bases fit TRBD2. CDR1 SEHNR and CDR2 FQNEAQ come from the germline V gene (reference sequence). This CDR3 contains 16 residues. V lost 2 bases to trimming and J lost 8 bases; unmatched junction nucleotides: 11. The CDR3 protein is CASSLIGSGSTDEQFF. DNA of the CDR3: TGTGCCAGCAGCTTAATCGGGAGCGGGAGTACGGATGAGCAGTTCTTC.

Comments on this clonotype: One junction end does not reproduce the germline sequence, and a read error may be involved. The chain is built from TRBV6-6 and TRBJ1-3; D ambiguous. The CDR3 length is 12 residues. Germline V CDR1 and CDR2: MNHNY, SVGAGI (reference sequence). For the CDR3, the DNA is TGTGCCAGCAGCCCCTCTGGAAACACCACATATTTT. It encodes CASSPSGNTTYF.

This clonotype has ten or more counts. The rearrangement uses TRBV5-5 and TRBJ2-3; 7 bases line up with TRBD1. Germline lookup yields CDR1 SGHKS and CDR2 YYEKEE (reference sequence). This CDR3 is built from 16 residues. After removal of 4 bases from V and 2 bases from J, the junction contained 10 bases not matched to a gene. CDR3 nucleotide sequence: TGTGCCAGCAGCCTCCGAGGGACAGAGAACACAGATACGCAGTATTTT. Amino acid sequence: CASSLRGTENTDTQYF.

This clonotype was seen repeatedly, ten times or more. J is TRBJ2-1 and V is TRBV5-6; D unresolved. This CDR3 has 14 residues. Germline CDR1 is SGHDT and CDR2 is YYEEEE. V was trimmed by 2 bases and J by 4 bases, leaving 10 bases between them. The CDR3 sequence is CASSLYQSYNEQFF. CDR3 bases: TGTGCCAGCAGCTTATATCAGAGTTACAATGAGCAGTTCTTC.

On this clonotype: A read error may be the cause here, since a much bigger clone is one base away. The genes are TRBV7-2 and TRBJ2-7; 12 bases match TRBD2. Matching the DNA end better, TRBJ2-5 makes the J call doubtful. From germline, CDR1 is SGHTA and CDR2 FQGNSA. This CDR3 has 17 amino acids. CDR3 residues: CASSALPLAGGVETQYF. Written as DNA, the CDR3 is TGTGCCAGCAGCGCTTTACCTCTAGCGGGGGGGGTGGAGACCCAGTACTTC.

This clonotype showed up just a few times. The genes are TRBV7-2 and TRBJ2-1, with TRBD2 matching 12 bases. The closer fit of TRBJ2-7 to the DNA end suggests the J call may be wrong. The CDR3 runs to 17 residues. Germline V gene lookup returns CDR1 SGHTA and CDR2 FQGNSA. In DNA, the CDR3 is TGTGCCAGCAGCTTAAGTGCGCTAGCGGGGGGGATCAATGAGCAGTACTTC. Translated, it gives CASSLSALAGGINEQYF.